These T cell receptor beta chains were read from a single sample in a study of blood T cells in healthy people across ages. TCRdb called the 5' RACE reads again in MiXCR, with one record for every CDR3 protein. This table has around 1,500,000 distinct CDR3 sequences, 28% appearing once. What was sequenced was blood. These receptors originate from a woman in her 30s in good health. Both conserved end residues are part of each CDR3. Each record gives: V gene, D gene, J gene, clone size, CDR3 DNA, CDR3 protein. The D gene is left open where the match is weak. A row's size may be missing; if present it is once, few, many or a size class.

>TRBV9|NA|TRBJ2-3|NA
TGTGCCAGCAGCGTAGTGACAGATACGCGGTATTTT
CASSVVTDTRYF
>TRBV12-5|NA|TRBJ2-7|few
TGTGCTAGTGGTTTGGAGGACTTGAGGCGCGAGCAGTACTTC
CASGLEDLRREQYF
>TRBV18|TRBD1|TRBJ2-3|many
TGTGCCAGCTCACCACCCGGACAGGGCGCAGATACGCAGTATTTT
CASSPPGQGADTQYF
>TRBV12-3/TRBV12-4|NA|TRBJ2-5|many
TGTGCCAGCAGTATCAACCGGGGGACCCAGTACTTC
CASSINRGTQYF
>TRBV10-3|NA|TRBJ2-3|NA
TGTGCCATCAGTGAGTTGGTGGCGTGCGGGGTTAGCACAGATACGCAGTATTTT
CAISELVACGVSTDTQYF
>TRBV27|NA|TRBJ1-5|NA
TGTGCCAGCAGACCCACAGGTCGGGGGTGGAGCAATCAGCCCCAGCATTTT
CASRPTGRGWSNQPQHF
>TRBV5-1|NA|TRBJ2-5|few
TGCGCCAGCAGCTTTTCGACACGGCCAAAAGAGACCCAGTACTTC
CASSFSTRPKETQYF
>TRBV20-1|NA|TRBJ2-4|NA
TGCAGTGCTAGTGGGCCGTCCAGCTCCTACAATGAGCAGTACTTC
CSASGPSSSYNEQYF
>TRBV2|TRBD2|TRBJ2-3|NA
TGTGCCAGCAGTGATGGGGCACTAGCGGGGTCACGAGATACGCAGTATTTT
CASSDGALAGSRDTQYF
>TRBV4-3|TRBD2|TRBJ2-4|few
TGCGCCAGCAGCCAAGATCGGCTAGCGGGAAATAGGAACATTCAGTACTTC
CASSQDRLAGNRNIQYF
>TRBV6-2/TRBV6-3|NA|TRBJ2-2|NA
TGTGCCAGCAGTTTCCGAGGCGACGGGGAGCTGTTTTTT
CASSFRGDGELFF
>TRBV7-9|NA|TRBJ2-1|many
TGTGCCAGCAGCTTAGAAGGAAGGAGCGATGAGCAGTTCTTC
CASSLEGRSDEQFF
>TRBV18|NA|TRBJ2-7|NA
TGTGCCAGCTCATCGAGTCAGGATAGCTCCTACGAGCAGTACTTC
CASSSSQDSSYEQYF
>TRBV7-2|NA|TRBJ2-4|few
TGTGCCAGCAGCTTTGGGACGGTCAACATTCAGTACTTC
CASSFGTVNIQYF
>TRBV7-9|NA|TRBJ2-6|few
TGTGCCTCGGACGGGGGGCTCAGCTCTGGGGCCAACGTCCTGACTTTC
CASDGGLSSGANVLTF
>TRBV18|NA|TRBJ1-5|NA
TGTGCCAGCTCACAGGGGGGAAACAATCAGCCCCAGCATTTT
CASSQGGNNQPQHF
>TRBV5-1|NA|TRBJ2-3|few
TGCGCCAGCAGCTTGGCCGTGGGGATCACAGATACGCAGTATTTT
CASSLAVGITDTQYF
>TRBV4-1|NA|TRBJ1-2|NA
TGCGCCAGCCATGAAGGGGACCATGGCTACACCTTC
CASHEGDHGYTF
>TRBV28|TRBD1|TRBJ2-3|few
TGTGCCAGCAGGCCTACCTCCCGGGACAGGGGGCAATTAGGCGCAGATACGCAGTATTTT
CASRPTSRDRGQLGADTQYF
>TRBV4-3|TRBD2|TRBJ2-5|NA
TGCGCCAGCAGCCAAGGGTCTGAGGGACTAGCGGGGGAGACCCAGTACTTC
CASSQGSEGLAGETQYF
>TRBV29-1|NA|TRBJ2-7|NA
TGCAGCGTTGTAGCCCCAGCTTCCTACGAGCAGTACTTC
CSVVAPASYEQYF
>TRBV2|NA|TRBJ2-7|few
TGTGCCAGCGTAGGAGCGAGCTACGAGCAGTACTTC
CASVGASYEQYF
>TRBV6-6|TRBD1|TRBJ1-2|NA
TGTGCCAGCAGGGGGGGGACAGGGGATCAGAACTATGGCTACACCTTC
CASRGGTGDQNYGYTF
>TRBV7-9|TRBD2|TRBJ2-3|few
TGTGCCAGCAGCCCCATGACTGGGCGGGGGTATTCGGATACGCAGTATTTT
CASSPMTGRGYSDTQYF
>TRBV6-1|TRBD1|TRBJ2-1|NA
TGTGCCAGCAGTATTCCGGGACAGGGATCGAGCTCCTACAATGAGCAGTTCTTC
CASSIPGQGSSSYNEQFF
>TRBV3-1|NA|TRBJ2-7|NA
TGTGCCAGCAGCCAATCGACTAGGGGCGAGCAGTACTTC
CASSQSTRGEQYF
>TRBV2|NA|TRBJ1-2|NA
TGTGCCAGCAGATATGCCGACTATGGCTACACCTTC
CASRYADYGYTF
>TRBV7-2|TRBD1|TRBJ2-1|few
TGTGCCAGCAGATCCGGGACAGTGTTCTTC
CASRSGTVFF
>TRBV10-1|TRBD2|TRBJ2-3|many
TGCGCCAGCAGCGCCGGGACTAGCGGTGCTACGCAGTATTTT
CASSAGTSGATQYF
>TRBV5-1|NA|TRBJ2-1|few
TGCGCCAGCAGCCCGAGCCCCTCTCTGGGCGGAGACAATGAGCAGTTCTTC
CASSPSPSLGGDNEQFF
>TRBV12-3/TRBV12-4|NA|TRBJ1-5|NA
TGTGCCAGCAGTTATATTTGGGGAGGAAGCAATCAGCCCCAGCATTTT
CASSYIWGGSNQPQHF
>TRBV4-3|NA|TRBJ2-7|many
TGCGCCAGCAGCCAAGATTACCGGGAACCCCCAAGGGAGCAGTACTTC
CASSQDYREPPREQYF
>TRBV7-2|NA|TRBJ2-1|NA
TGTGCCAGCAGCTCAAACCCCCAACTGAGCGGTCCCTACAATGAGCAGTTCTTC
CASSSNPQLSGPYNEQFF
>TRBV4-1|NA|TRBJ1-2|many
TGCGCCAGCAGCCAAGAGTATTGGCTCAACTATGGCTACACCTTC
CASSQEYWLNYGYTF
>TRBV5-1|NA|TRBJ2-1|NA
TGCGCCAGCAGCAGGTCGGGGGGCGCGCAAGGGGAGCAGTTCTTC
CASSRSGGAQGEQFF
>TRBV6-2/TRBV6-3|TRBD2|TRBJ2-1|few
TGTGCCAGCAGTTACGGGACTAGGGACAATGAGCAGTTCTTC
CASSYGTRDNEQFF
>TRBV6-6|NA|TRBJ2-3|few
TGTGCCAGCAGTTACCCCGCACGACAGGCGGAAGATACGCAGTATTTT
CASSYPARQAEDTQYF
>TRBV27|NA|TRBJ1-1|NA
TGTGCCAGCAGTGGGACAAGTACCGGGGTTTTGAACACTGAAGCTTTCTTT
CASSGTSTGVLNTEAFF
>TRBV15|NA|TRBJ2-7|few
TGTGCCACCAGCTCGGGACGGGGCACCTACAATGAGCAGTACTTC
CATSSGRGTYNEQYF
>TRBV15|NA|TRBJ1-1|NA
TGTGCCACCAGCAGAGATTCATGGGCTGAAGCTTTCTTT
CATSRDSWAEAFF
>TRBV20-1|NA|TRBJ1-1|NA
TGCAGTGCTGGCAGGGCGAGCACTGAAGCTTTCTTT
CSAGRASTEAFF
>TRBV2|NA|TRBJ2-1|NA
TGTGCCAGCAGTGAGAGTCGGGAGCAGGGAAAGTTCTTC
CASSESREQGKFF
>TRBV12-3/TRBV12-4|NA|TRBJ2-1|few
TGTGCCAGCAGCTCCGACGTGACAGTTTTCGACAATGAGCAGTTCTTC
CASSSDVTVFDNEQFF
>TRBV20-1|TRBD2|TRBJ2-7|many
TGCAGTGCTAGCGGGACTAGCGGGGGGGCAAACGAGCAGTACTTC
CSASGTSGGANEQYF
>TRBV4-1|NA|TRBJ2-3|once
TGCGCCAGCAGCCCTTCCGCTGCCCAGACAGGTGCAGATACGCAGTATTTT
CASSPSAAQTGADTQYF
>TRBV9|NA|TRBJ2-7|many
TGTGCCAGCAGCGTAGGGGACGGGGCCTACGAGCAGTACTTC
CASSVGDGAYEQYF
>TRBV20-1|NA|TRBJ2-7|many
TGCAGTGCCGACTCGTATTCCGAGCAGTACTTC
CSADSYSEQYF
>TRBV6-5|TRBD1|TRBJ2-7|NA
TGTGCCAGCAGCCGGGACAGCCTCGAGCAGTACTTC
CASSRDSLEQYF
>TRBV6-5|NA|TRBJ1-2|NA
TGTGCCAACAGTTACGGAGTAAACCACCGGGGCTATGGCTACACCTTC
CANSYGVNHRGYGYTF
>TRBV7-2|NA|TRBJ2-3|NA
TGTGCCAGCAGCCGGCAATCGGAGGCCACAGATACGCAGTATTTT
CASSRQSEATDTQYF
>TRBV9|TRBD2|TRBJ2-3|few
TGTGCCAGCAGCACGTACGGTCTAGCGGGGAACACAGATACGCAGTATTTT
CASSTYGLAGNTDTQYF
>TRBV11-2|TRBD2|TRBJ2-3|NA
TGTGCCAGCACCCCCCCTAGGCTTGGGACTAGCGGACTCACAGATACGCAGTATTTT
CASTPPRLGTSGLTDTQYF
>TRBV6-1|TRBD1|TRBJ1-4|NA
TGTGCCAGCAGTGGGGCAGGGGGGATCGAAAAACTGTTTTTT
CASSGAGGIEKLFF
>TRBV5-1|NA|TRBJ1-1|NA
TGCGCCAGCAGACCAACGACAGGATCGAACACTGAAGCTTTCTTT
CASRPTTGSNTEAFF
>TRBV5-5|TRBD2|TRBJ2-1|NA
TGTGCCAGCAGGAGATCTAGCGGGAGCTCCTACAATGAGCAGTTCTTC
CASRRSSGSSYNEQFF
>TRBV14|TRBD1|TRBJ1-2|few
TGTTCCAGCAGCCGACGGGGACAGGGGCCGTCTAACTATGGCTACACCTTC
CSSSRRGQGPSNYGYTF
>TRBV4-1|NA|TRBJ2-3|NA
TGCGCCAGCAGTCCCACGAGGGTTGGCACAGATACGCAGTATTTT
CASSPTRVGTDTQYF